The rows below give T cell receptor beta chains drawn from one sample of a study of shared clonotypes between healthy human individuals. The assay was immunoSEQ multiplex PCR, and TCRdb's table has in-frame clones only and misses some. Among approximately 940,000 clones, 60% to 85% were seen once, and the ten largest hold approximately 1.5%. Sequencing was performed on memory CD4+ T cells sorted from blood. These receptors were taken from a man younger than 35 in good health. CDR3s include the opening cysteine and the closing phenylalanine or tryptophan. A D gene is named only where the DNA matches it firmly. Not every row has a clone size; where given, it reads once, few, many or a size class.

j_call	v_call	clone_size	d_call	cdr3_aa	cdr3_nt
TRBJ2-3	TRBV5-5	NA	NA	CASTTSGVRTDTQYF	TGTGCCAGCACCACTTCAGGGGTAAGGACAGATACGCAGTATTTT
TRBJ1-1	TRBV27	NA	TRBD1	CASSSELQGATEAFF	TGTGCCAGCAGTTCCGAACTACAGGGGGCCACTGAAGCTTTCTTT
TRBJ2-7	TRBV9	NA	TRBD2	CASSPTSYVYEQYF	TGTGCCAGCAGCCCGACTAGCTACGTCTACGAGCAGTACTTC
TRBJ1-6	TRBV28	few	NA	CASSLRTAYSPLHF	TGTGCCAGCAGTTTGAGGACAGCCTATTCACCCCTCCACTTT
TRBJ1-6	TRBV5-1	NA	NA	CASSLAGTQYNSPLHF	TGCGCCAGCAGCTTGGCCGGCACCCAGTATAATTCACCCCTCCACTTT
TRBJ2-2	TRBV19	NA	NA	CASSIIWDTGELFF	TGTGCCAGTAGTATTATATGGGACACCGGGGAGCTGTTTTTT
TRBJ2-7	TRBV5-8	few	NA	CASLFDTSYEQYF	TGTGCCAGCCTATTCGACACCTCCTACGAGCAGTACTTC
TRBJ2-3	TRBV2	NA	NA	CASTEADTQYF	TGTGCCAGCACCGAGGCAGATACGCAGTATTTT
TRBJ2-1	TRBV6-1	NA	TRBD2	CASSEGLAGYYNEQFF	TGTGCCAGCAGTGAGGGACTAGCGGGATACTACAATGAGCAGTTCTTC
TRBJ1-1	TRBV10-2	NA	NA	CASSIEGKAFF	TGCGCCAGCAGCATTGAGGGAAAAGCTTTCTTT
TRBJ2-7	TRBV4-1	few	TRBD2	CASSQDPGTSGGEQYF	TGCGCCAGCAGCCAAGACCCCGGGACTAGCGGGGGCGAGCAGTACTTC
TRBJ1-4	TRBV6-5	NA	TRBD1	CASRDPTGGASGMFF	TGTGCCAGCAGGGATCCGACAGGGGGCGCATCAGGAATGTTTTTT
TRBJ1-6	TRBV9	NA	TRBD1	CASSVAGTGVNSPLHF	TGTGCCAGCAGCGTCGCCGGGACAGGGGTAAATTCACCCCTCCACTTT
TRBJ1-5	TRBV4-3	NA	NA	CASSQEMGNQPQHF	TGCGCCAGCAGCCAAGAGATGGGTAATCAGCCCCAGCATTTT
TRBJ1-1	TRBV5-4	few	TRBD1	CASSSFPDRAGGAFF	TGTGCCAGCAGCTCATTTCCTGACAGGGCGGGGGGAGCTTTCTTT
TRBJ2-5	TRBV5-1	NA	TRBD1	CASSTTGGLETQYF	TGCGCCAGCAGCACGACAGGGGGCCTGGAGACCCAGTACTTC
TRBJ2-1	TRBV28	few	NA	CASTESGSESNEQFF	TGTGCCAGCACAGAATCGGGGAGTGAGAGCAATGAGCAGTTCTTC
TRBJ2-3	TRBV28	NA	NA	CASSLTDTQYF	TGTGCCAGCAGTTTGACGGATACGCAGTATTTT
TRBJ1-2	TRBV7-2	NA	TRBD1	CASSSYGQDNYGYTF	TGTGCCAGCAGCTCCTACGGACAGGATAACTATGGCTACACCTTC
TRBJ2-7	TRBV18	NA	NA	CASSPVTDYEQYF	TGTGCCAGCTCACCAGTGACCGATTACGAGCAGTACTTC
TRBJ1-4	TRBV28	few	NA	CASSFHLGYATNEKLFF	TGTGCCAGCAGTTTCCATCTGGGTTACGCAACTAATGAAAAACTGTTTTTT
TRBJ1-1	TRBV7-9	NA	TRBD1	CASSLQGPSTEAFF	TGTGCCAGCAGCCTACAGGGGCCAAGCACTGAAGCTTTCTTT
TRBJ2-1	TRBV6-4	NA	TRBD1	CASSQTGGSYNEQFF	TGTGCCAGCAGTCAGACAGGGGGCTCCTACAATGAGCAGTTCTTC
TRBJ1-2	TRBV29-1	few	TRBD1	CSVTQGNYGYTF	TGCAGCGTCACACAGGGGAACTATGGCTACACCTTC
TRBJ2-1	TRBV4-3	NA	TRBD2	CASSQAVSSGRNEQFF	TGCGCCAGCAGCCAAGCGGTCAGTAGCGGGAGGAATGAGCAGTTCTTC
TRBJ2-7	TRBV10-1	NA	NA	CASSESGMGYEQYF	TGCGCCAGCAGTGAGTCAGGCATGGGATACGAGCAGTACTTC
TRBJ2-7	TRBV4-3	NA	TRBD2	CASSLGLAGRITYEQYF	TGCGCCAGCAGCCTAGGACTAGCGGGCAGAATCACCTACGAGCAGTACTTC
TRBJ1-2	TRBV25-1	NA	NA	CAVGTNYGYTF	TGTGCCGTCGGGACAAACTATGGCTACACCTTC
TRBJ1-1	TRBV7-9	once	NA	CASSLGGDTEAFF	TGTGCCAGCAGCTTAGGAGGGGACACTGAAGCTTTCTTT
TRBJ1-5	TRBV27	NA	NA	CASRPGQVNQPQHF	TGTGCCAGCAGACCAGGACAAGTTAATCAGCCCCAGCATTTT
TRBJ1-2	TRBV10-3	NA	NA	CANEGREYGYTF	TGTGCCAACGAGGGCCGAGAGTATGGCTACACCTTC
TRBJ2-3	TRBV30	once	TRBD2	CAWSVTSGSNTQYF	TGTGCCTGGAGTGTAACTAGCGGGAGCAATACGCAGTATTTT
TRBJ1-2	TRBV7-2	NA	NA	CASSGGLRSSPGYGYTF	TGTGCCAGCAGCGGAGGGCTCAGATCTAGCCCGGGGTATGGCTACACCTTC
TRBJ1-1	TRBV9	NA	NA	CASSFGLGLSEAFF	TGTGCCAGCAGCTTTGGGCTTGGCCTCTCTGAAGCTTTCTTT
TRBJ1-3	TRBV15	NA	TRBD1	CATSRNRGGGNTIYF	TGTGCCACCAGCAGAAACAGGGGAGGTGGAAACACCATATATTTT
TRBJ2-5	TRBV7-2	NA	NA	CASSFNGGGLYSQYF	TGTGCCAGCAGCTTCAATGGGGGAGGCCTATATAGCCAGTACTTC
TRBJ1-6	TRBV25-1	NA	NA	CASRKVNSPLHF	TGTGCCAGCAGGAAGGTGAATTCACCCCTCCACTTT
TRBJ1-2	TRBV27	few	TRBD1	CASSLGDRGYGYTF	TGTGCCAGCAGTTTGGGTGACAGGGGCTATGGCTACACCTTC
TRBJ2-7	TRBV6-5	few	NA	CASSDTFSYEQYF	TGTGCCAGCAGCGACACCTTCTCCTACGAGCAGTACTTC
TRBJ2-3	TRBV27	NA	NA	CASSLSGRTDTQYF	TGTGCCAGCAGTTTAAGCGGCCGCACAGATACGCAGTATTTT
TRBJ1-5	TRBV7-9	few	NA	CASSLGVNQPQHF	TGTGCCAGCAGCTTAGGGGTCAATCAGCCCCAGCATTTT
TRBJ1-1	TRBV2	NA	NA	CASSGQSRGDTEAFF	TGTGCCAGCAGTGGACAGAGCAGGGGAGACACTGAAGCTTTCTTT
TRBJ1-2	TRBV5-1	few	NA	CASSLGIYGYTF	TGCGCCAGCAGCTTGGGCATTTATGGCTACACCTTC
TRBJ2-3	TRBV18	NA	NA	CASSPSRLDTQYF	TGTGCCAGCTCACCATCTAGGTTAGATACGCAGTATTTT
TRBJ2-5	TRBV27	NA	TRBD2	CASSPGTSGGTWGKETQYF	TGTGCCAGCAGTCCCGGGACTAGCGGGGGGACCTGGGGAAAAGAGACCCAGTACTTC
TRBJ1-4	TRBV10-2	once	NA	CASKSRVDEKLFF	TGCGCCAGCAAATCCAGGGTAGATGAAAAACTGTTTTTT
TRBJ2-2	TRBV18	few	NA	CASSPLGGPNTGELFF	TGTGCCAGCTCACCCCTGGGGGGTCCGAACACCGGGGAGCTGTTTTTT
TRBJ2-1	TRBV28	NA	NA	CASGHYNEQFF	TGTGCCAGCGGACACTACAATGAGCAGTTCTTC